These 19 T cell receptor beta chains came from one sample sequenced in a study of cytomegalovirus exposure and HLA in healthy donors. Primers: 60 Vbeta forward and 13 Jbeta reverse. Clones were read by immunoSEQ multiplex PCR, and TCRdb kept only the in-frame ones, dropping some. This sample carries 110,000 to 150,000 clones, roughly 76% of them seen once, and the ten largest clones take over 1%. Sequencing was done on a sample of PBMCs. The receptor source for this set is a woman in her 40s in good health and CMV-seronegative.

This chain connects TRBV9 to TRBJ2-1, with D possibly matching TRBD1 (6 bases). V was cut by 0 bases and J by 1 base, with 11 bases left in between. The germline V gene has CDR1 SGDLS and CDR2 YYNGEE. The CDR3 is made up of 16 amino acids. CDR3 coding DNA: TGTGCCAGCAGCGTAGCCGGGACATTTTCCTACAATGAGCAGTTCTTC. As protein: CASSVAGTFSYNEQFF.

This sequence joins TRBV2 and TRBJ2-3; D not resolved. The V end was cut by 7 bases, the J end by 3 bases, with 11 bases between. The germline V gene has CDR1 SNHLY and CDR2 FYNNEI. The CDR3 totals 13 residues. CDR3 coding DNA: TGTGCCAGCAATCTCCTAGGAACAGATACGCAGTATTTT. Translated, it gives CASNLLGTDTQYF. Looking up the rest from reference TRBV2 and TRBJ2-3 gives the full variable domain: EPEVTQTPSHQVTQMGQEVILRCVPISNHLYFYWYRQILGQKVEFLVSFYNNEISEKSEIFDDQFSVERPDGSNFTLKIRSTKLEDSAMYFCASNLLGTDTQYFGPGTRLTVL.

This chain connects TRBV28 to TRBJ1-1, with 7 bases matching TRBD1. V was pared by 4 bases and J by 7 bases, with 9 bases of the junction left unmatched. Per the germline V gene, CDR1 is MDHEN and CDR2 is SYDVKM. CDR3 size: 14 residues. The CDR3 loop reads CASSSPGTVNEAFF. The CDR3 bases are TGTGCCAGCAGTTCGCCCGGGACAGTGAATGAAGCTTTCTTT.

The rearrangement links TRBV25-1 to TRBJ2-2; 7 bases line up with TRBD1. J gave up 5 bases and V 2 bases, and 5 bases lay outside the gene matches. In germline, CDR1 is MGHDK, CDR2 SYGVNS. This CDR3 comprises 15 residues. The CDR3 spells CASSERRGRTGELFF. In nucleotides, the CDR3 is TGTGCCAGCAGTGAAAGAAGGGGGCGAACCGGGGAGCTGTTTTTT.

The CDR3 DNA follows: TGTGCCAGTAGAGGCAGGGGGCAGAACTATGGCTACACCTTC. Translation gives CASRGRGQNYGYTF. J is TRBJ1-2 and V is TRBV19; 8 bases agree with TRBD1. Germline trimming cut 6 bases from V and 2 bases from J; bases unmatched to any gene: 5. The CDR3 is 14 residues long. Germline V gene data show CDR1 as LNHDA and CDR2 as SQIVND (reference sequence).

This clone was observed a few times. This chain joins TRBV5-5 and TRBJ1-5; 8 bases are a match to TRBD1. Looked up from germline, CDR1 is SGHKS and CDR2 is YYEKEE (reference sequence). Trimming cost V 4 bases and J 5 bases; bases outside gene matches: 5. The CDR3 sequence is 14 residues long. The CDR3 DNA reads as TGTGCCAGCAGCCCCGGGACAGGCTATCAGCCCCAGCATTTT. Protein: CASSPGTGYQPQHF.

V usage is TRBV6-5 and J usage is TRBJ2-1; D is perhaps TRBD2 (6 bases). Trimming shortened V by 10 bases and J by 9 bases, and 19 bases separated the two germline ends. The CDR3 runs to 13 residues. CDR1 is MNHEY and CDR2 is SVGAGI in the germline V gene. This chain's CDR3 is CAITDPNGGEQFF. The CDR3 DNA is TGTGCCATTACAGACCCTAACGGGGGTGAGCAGTTCTTC.

A remark on this clone: The identical CDR3 is also encoded by other nucleotide sequences in the sample. The J gene is TRBJ2-7, the V gene TRBV5-1, with D perhaps matching TRBD2 (7 bases). Trimming pared 2 bases from V and 5 bases from J, leaving 17 bases between. The CDR3 sequence is 15 residues long. The germline V gene has CDR1 SGHRS and CDR2 YFSETQ. The CDR3 sequence: CASSLSGGSSHEQYV. CDR3 sequence (DNA): TGCGCCAGCAGCTTATCGGGGGGCTCTTCGCACGAGCAGTACGTC.

This clone was observed a handful of times. The rearrangement links TRBV9 to TRBJ1-1; 8 bases match TRBD1. There are 15 residues in the CDR3. Germline V lookup: CDR1 SGDLS, CDR2 YYNGEE. Losses at the gene ends were 4 bases for V and 5 bases for J; bases not matched to a gene: 10. In DNA, the CDR3 is TGTGCCAGCAGCCCATCAGGGGGCGAGTGGACTGAAGCTTTCTTT. Residues: CASSPSGGEWTEAFF.

The chain combines TRBV18 with TRBJ2-6, with D uncertain. Deletions cut 2 bases from V and 0 bases from J, with 8 bases between. The CDR3 has 16 residues. Germline-derived CDR1 and CDR2 are KGHSH and LQKENI. The CDR3 region has the DNA TGTGCCAGCTCACCAGTGAGGTCCTCTGGGGCCAACGTCCTGACTTTC. Its translation: CASSPVRSSGANVLTF.

This clone was counted once. The chain has TRBV5-1 and TRBJ2-1; tentatively, D is TRBD1 (5 bases). The CDR3 runs 12 residues. Germline V gene sequence: CDR1 SGHRS, CDR2 YFSETQ. Between the trimmed V and J ends, which lost 4 bases and 6 bases, there was a span of 8 bases. The DNA for the CDR3 is TGCGCCAGCAGCCCAGACAGCAATGAGCAGTTCTTC. It specifies CASSPDSNEQFF.

Here the CDR3 reads CASSWGLAGRETQYF. The CDR3 DNA follows: TGTGCCAGCAGCTGGGGACTAGCGGGGAGAGAGACCCAGTACTTC. The chain combines TRBV7-2 with TRBJ2-5; TRBD2 matches at 13 bases. J lost 4 bases, V lost 4 bases, and 3 bases had no gene match. CDR3 length equals 15 residues. Germline V lookup: CDR1 SGHTA, CDR2 FQGNSA.

This clone has a single count. The chain recombines TRBV7-8 with TRBJ2-3; 10 positions agree with TRBD2. The CDR3 consists of 16 residues. Germline V gives CDR1 SGHVS, CDR2 FQNEAQ. The V and J ends lost 4 bases and 3 bases, in that order; junction bases with no gene match: 7. CDR3 sequence (DNA): TGTGCCAGCAGCTCATATAGCGGGGGGACTACAGATACGCAGTATTTT. It codes for CASSSYSGGTTDTQYF. The full variable domain, with the rest looked up from reference TRBV7-8 and TRBJ2-3, is GAGVSQSPRYKVAKRGQDVALRCDPISGHVSLFWYQQALGQGPEFLTYFQNEAQLDKSGLPSDRFFAERPEGSVSTLKIQRTQQEDSAVYLCASSSYSGGTTDTQYFGPGTRLTVL.

Concerning this clone: At one end the junction does not follow the germline gene, possibly because of a read error. This sequence joins TRBV11-1 and TRBJ2-1, with TRBD2 as a possible D gene (7 bases). There are 13 residues in the CDR3. The germline V gene encodes CDR1 SGHAT and CDR2 FQDESV (reference sequence). CDR3 coding DNA: TGTGCCAGCAGTTTAGGGGGGGGCAGAGAGCAGTTCTTC. Amino acids: CASSLGGGREQFF.

The chain links TRBV5-6 to TRBJ2-5; TRBD1 agrees at 8 bases. The CDR3 length is 14 residues. Trimming cost V 0 bases and J 7 bases; bases outside gene matches: 5. Germline V CDR1 and CDR2: SGHDT, YYEEEE. This CDR3 reads CASSLGQGLRTQYF. Written as DNA, the CDR3 is TGTGCCAGCAGCTTGGGACAGGGGCTACGGACCCAGTACTTC.

V and J are TRBV19 and TRBJ1-2; D is uncertain. The V and J ends lost 3 bases and 4 bases respectively, with 9 bases between them. The germline V gene has CDR1 LNHDA and CDR2 SQIVND (reference sequence). The CDR3 is made up of 13 amino acids. This CDR3 reads CASSMRQVYGYTF. CDR3 in DNA: TGTGCCAGTAGTATGCGGCAAGTCTATGGCTACACCTTC.

The chain employs TRBV2 and TRBJ1-1; D remains unclear. The CDR3 has 16 amino acids. Germline assignment: CDR1 SNHLY and CDR2 FYNNEI. The V gene lost 5 bases and the J gene lost 1 base, with 17 bases spanning the gap. CDR3: CASSSPGAEANTEAFF. DNA of the CDR3: TGTGCCAGCAGTTCGCCGGGCGCGGAGGCGAACACTGAAGCTTTCTTT.

This clone occurred a few times. The chain has TRBV2 and TRBJ2-7; weak D call: TRBD1 (6 bases). Trimming cost V 2 bases and J 3 bases, with 11 bases left between them. The CDR3 runs to 14 residues. Germline assignment: CDR1 SNHLY and CDR2 FYNNEI. The CDR3 DNA reads as TGTGCCAGCAGTGAAATCCCCAGGGGCTACGAGCAGTACGTC. As protein: CASSEIPRGYEQYV.

The V and J genes are TRBV7-8 and TRBJ2-5; a possible D gene is TRBD2 (6 bases). The CDR3 is 15 amino acids. Germline CDR1 reads SGHVS; CDR2 reads FQNEAQ. V lost 5 bases to trimming and J lost 7 bases, with 20 bases between them. The CDR3: CASSGPGLLRGTQYF. The CDR3 nucleotides read TGTGCCAGCAGCGGACCGGGACTGCTCAGAGGGACCCAGTACTTC.